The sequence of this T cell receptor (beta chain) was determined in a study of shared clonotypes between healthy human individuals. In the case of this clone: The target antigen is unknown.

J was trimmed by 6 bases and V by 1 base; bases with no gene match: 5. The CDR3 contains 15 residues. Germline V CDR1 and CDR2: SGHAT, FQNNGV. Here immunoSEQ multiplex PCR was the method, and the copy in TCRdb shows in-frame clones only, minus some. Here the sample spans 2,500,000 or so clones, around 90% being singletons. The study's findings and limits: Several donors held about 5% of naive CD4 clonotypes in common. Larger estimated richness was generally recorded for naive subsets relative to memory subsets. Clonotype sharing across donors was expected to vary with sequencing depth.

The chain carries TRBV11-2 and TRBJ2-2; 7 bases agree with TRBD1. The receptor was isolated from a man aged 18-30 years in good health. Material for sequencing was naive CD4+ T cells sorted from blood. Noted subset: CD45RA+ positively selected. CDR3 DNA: TGTGCCAGCAGCTTAGGGGACAGAGGGGCCGGGGAGCTGTTTTTT. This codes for CASSLGDRGAGELFF.